These 19 T cell receptor beta chains were all obtained from the same sample, sequenced in a study of blood T cells in healthy people across ages. The authors ran a second PCR of about 6 to 12 cycles using a sample-barcoded 5' primer and a J-beta primer mix. From the 5' RACE reads, TCRdb called clonotypes with MiXCR, one entry per CDR3 protein. There are 650,000 to 800,000 distinct CDR3 sequences in the sample; approximately 52% occur only once, and approximately 12% lies in the top ten. Material: blood. These receptors came from a woman older than 75 in good health.

This clonotype was picked up a small number of times. The rearrangement uses TRBV7-2 and TRBJ2-7; 8 bases match TRBD2. Per the germline V gene, CDR1 is SGHTA and CDR2 is FQGNSA. With 5 bases clipped from V and 7 bases from J, the junction kept 19 bases outside the gene matches. The CDR3 contains 17 residues. The CDR3 DNA follows: TGTGCCAGCAGCCCGAGTTTCCGGGGGGGTTTATACAATGAGCAGTACTTC. It yields the protein CASSPSFRGGLYNEQYF. The full variable domain, completed using reference TRBV7-2 and TRBJ2-7, is GAGVSQSPSNKVTEKGKDVELRCDPISGHTALYWYRQSLGQGLEFLIYFQGNSAPDKSGLPSDRFSAERTGGSVSTLTIQRTQQEDSAVYLCASSPSFRGGLYNEQYFGPGTRLTVT.

With regard to this clonotype: This may be a read error, as it is one base from a much larger clone. This sequence joins TRBV20-1 and TRBJ2-5, with 9 bases lining up with TRBD2. The trim removed 8 bases at V and 3 bases at J, leaving 7 bases unmatched. The CDR3 runs to 13 residues. CDR1 is DFQATT and CDR2 is SNEGSKA in the germline V gene (reference sequence). CDR3 loop: CSMVSGSEETQYF. The CDR3 DNA sequence: TGCAGTATGGTTAGCGGGAGTGAAGAGACCCAGTACTTC.

CDR3 DNA: TGTGCCAGCAGTTTGTACCCGACTAGCGGGGCCTACGAGCAGTACTTC. It encodes CASSLYPTSGAYEQYF. The chain links TRBV12-3 or TRBV12-4 to TRBJ2-4, with 11 nucleotides matching TRBD2. The assigned J gene may be wrong: the sequence end matches TRBJ2-7 better. The CDR3 is 16 amino acids.

The rearrangement uses TRBV29-1 and TRBJ1-2; TRBD1 matches at 9 bases. Germline V gene lookup returns CDR1 SQVTM and CDR2 ANQGSEA. The CDR3 contains 14 residues. Unmatched junction bases numbered 11, after V lost 0 bases and J lost 12 bases. CDR3: CSVEEEGQGCGHTF. For the CDR3, the DNA is TGCAGCGTTGAAGAAGAGGGACAGGGTTGCGGCCACACCTTC.

The chain is built from TRBV6-6 and TRBJ2-4, with D perhaps given as TRBD1 or TRBD2 (5 bases each). The end of the DNA fits TRBJ2-7 better, so the J call may be wrong. The CDR3 has 16 amino acids. The germline CDR1 and CDR2 sequences are MNHNY and SVGAGI (reference sequence). The CDR3 coding sequence is TGTGCCAGCAGTTACTCGAAGGGACCGAACTCCTACGAGCAGTACTTC. Protein sequence: CASSYSKGPNSYEQYF.

This clonotype has ten or more counts. This chain links TRBV24-1 with TRBJ2-1, with D possibly being TRBD2 (6 bases). Germline CDR1 is KGHDR and CDR2 is SFDVKD. V gave up 3 bases and J gave up 0 bases, with 14 bases separating them. The CDR3 runs to 17 residues. CDR3 protein: CATSDQAGRGSYNEQFF. In nucleotides, the CDR3 is TGTGCCACCAGTGATCAGGCGGGAAGGGGCTCCTACAATGAGCAGTTCTTC.

DNA for the CDR3: TGTGCCAGCAGCTTAAACCCAGCGATGCTAACAGATACGCAGTATTTT. This translates into CASSLNPAMLTDTQYF. J is TRBJ2-3 and V is TRBV7-2; D uncertain. Between the trimmed V and J ends, which lost 2 bases and 3 bases, there was a span of 15 bases. The CDR3 consists of 16 residues. Germline lookup yields CDR1 SGHTA and CDR2 FQGNSA.

V and J are TRBV5-1 and TRBJ1-2; 9 bases are shared with TRBD1. CDR3 length: 14 amino acids. CDR1 SGHRS and CDR2 YFSETQ come from the germline V gene. Trimming took 4 bases from V and 4 from J; bases not matched to a gene: 5. CDR3 bases: TGCGCCAGCAGCACGGACAGGGGATCCTATGGCTACACCTTC. This encodes CASSTDRGSYGYTF.

The chain combines TRBV21-1 with TRBJ2-4. TRBV21-1 is tagged as a pseudogene. This CDR3 contains 15 residues. The CDR3 here is CASSKGEQIKNIQYF. CDR3 DNA sequence: TGTGCCAGCAGCAAAGGCGAACAGATCAAAAACATTCAGTACTTC.

The V gene is TRBV6-6, the J gene TRBJ2-3; possibly TRBD1 for D (6 bases). The germline gives CDR1 MNHNY, CDR2 SVGAGI (reference sequence). The CDR3 spans 14 residues. The V end was cut by 2 bases, the J end by 3 bases, with 9 bases between. Here the CDR3 reads CASSYQGGTDTQYF. CDR3 bases: TGTGCCAGCAGTTACCAAGGGGGAACAGATACGCAGTATTTT.

The rearrangement joins TRBV7-7 to TRBJ2-5; no reliable D call. With the DNA end fitting TRBJ2-7 better, the J assignment may be wrong. Germline loops: CDR1 SSHAT, CDR2 FNYEAQ (reference sequence). The CDR3 spans 15 residues. The CDR3 DNA reads TGTGCCAGCAGCCTTGGGCCCCAGAGGCACTACGAGCAGTACTTC. Translating gives CASSLGPQRHYEQYF.

The chain carries TRBV5-1 and TRBJ2-7, with D maybe TRBD1 (6 bases). CDR3 length: 16 residues. V was clipped by 0 bases and J by 1 base, with 14 bases between them. CDR1 and CDR2 (germline): SGHRS, YFSETQ. CDR3 coding DNA: TGCGCCAGCAGCTTGGCATGGCAGGGGAGTTCCTACGAGCAGTACTTC. Protein product: CASSLAWQGSSYEQYF.

The V and J genes are TRBV12-3 or TRBV12-4 and TRBJ2-5, with 7 bases identical to TRBD2. This CDR3 comprises 15 residues. J gave up 2 bases and V 1 base, and 4 bases lay outside the gene matches. The CDR3 coding sequence is TGTGCCAGCAGTTTAGGTCGCGGGGGACAAGAGACCCAGTACTTC. Its translation is CASSLGRGGQETQYF.

The sample holds many counts of this clonotype. The chain links TRBV7-3 to TRBJ2-1; 11 bases are shared with TRBD1. This CDR3 comprises 15 residues. The ends lost 4 bases at V and 5 bases at J; junction bases unmatched: 4. Germline V gene lookup returns CDR1 SGHTA and CDR2 FQGTGA. This CDR3 is CASSSGQGAHNEQFF. The CDR3 DNA reads as TGTGCCAGCAGCTCCGGACAGGGGGCTCACAATGAGCAGTTCTTC. Supplemented by reference TRBV7-3 and TRBJ2-1, the full variable domain reads GAGVSQTPSNKVTEKGKYVELRCDPISGHTALYWYRQSLGQGPEFLIYFQGTGAADDSGLPNDRFFAVRPEGSVSTLKIQRTERGDSAVYLCASSSGQGAHNEQFFGPGTRLTVL.

At least ten counts were recorded for this clonotype. V usage is TRBV10-3 and J usage is TRBJ2-3; a weak D match, TRBD1 (5 bases). CDR1 and CDR2 (germline): ENHRY, SYGVKD. Between the trimmed V and J ends, which lost 5 bases and 6 bases, there was a span of 9 bases. This CDR3 has 12 amino acids. In DNA form, the CDR3 reads TGTGCCATCAGTCAGGGTGGGGATACGCAGTATTTT. Its translation: CAISQGGDTQYF.

The chain recombines TRBV28 with TRBJ2-7; 8 bases are shared with TRBD1. The V gene's germline CDR1 is MDHEN and CDR2 SYDVKM. CDR3 length equals 15 residues. V lost 4 bases and J lost 3; bases outside the gene matches: 8. CDR3 DNA sequence: TGTGCCAGCAGTTCACCAGGGGGCATTATCTACGAGCAGTACTTC. Amino acids: CASSSPGGIIYEQYF.

In its sample, this clonotype was seen a few times. The chain combines TRBV5-1 with TRBJ1-1, with a weak D call TRBD1 (5 bases). V was pared by 1 base and J by 5 bases, with 15 bases between. The germline CDR1 and CDR2 sequences are SGHRS and YFSETQ. The CDR3 totals 15 residues. CDR3: CASSLQGLVTTEAFF. The CDR3 DNA reads as TGCGCCAGCAGCTTGCAGGGTCTTGTAACTACTGAAGCTTTCTTT.

Only a few counts were recorded for this clonotype. The chain carries TRBV14 and TRBJ1-2; no definite D call. The CDR3 spans 15 residues. V lost 4 bases and J 7 bases, leaving 19 bases between the germline ends. Looked up from germline, CDR1 is SGHDN and CDR2 is FVKESK. The CDR3 here is CASSLHYSGKGGYTF. For the CDR3, the DNA is TGTGCCAGCAGCCTCCACTATTCCGGGAAGGGTGGCTACACCTTC.

The rearrangement links TRBV5-1 to TRBJ2-7; TRBD1 is a possible D gene (5 bases). The germline CDR1 and CDR2 sequences are SGHRS and YFSETQ. V lost 4 bases to trimming and J lost 2 bases, with 10 bases between them. CDR3 size: 13 residues. The CDR3 bases are TGCGCCAGCAGCCACGCAGGGACCTACGAGCAGTACTTC. Its translation: CASSHAGTYEQYF.